The 12 T cell receptor beta chains reported below all come from one sample, sequenced in a study of T cell changes during pregnancy in multiple sclerosis. Profiled with immunoSEQ multiplex PCR; TCRdb holds only in-frame clones, not every one. Found here are around 23,000 clones, approximately 95% of them singletons; the top ten hold 6.8%. The source material was CD8+ T cells from peripheral blood mononuclear cells, sampled in the third trimester of pregnancy. The receptors derive from a female donor with multiple sclerosis, enrolled in a pregnancy study.

V usage is TRBV9 and J usage is TRBJ2-3; D is possibly TRBD2 (6 bases). The germline V gene has CDR1 SGDLS and CDR2 YYNGEE. This CDR3 comprises 14 residues. Trimming pared 4 bases from V and 1 base from J, leaving 10 bases between. This CDR3 is CASSQTRGTDTQYF. The DNA for the CDR3 is TGTGCCAGCAGCCAGACTAGGGGCACAGATACGCAGTATTTT.

The CDR3 DNA follows: TGTGCCACCAGCAGAGAAATCGGCGGGATCCTCTACAATGAGCAGTTCTTC. Amino acid sequence: CATSREIGGILYNEQFF. The V call is TRBV15, the J call TRBJ2-1; possible D gene TRBD2, 6 bases. V lost 0 bases and J lost 3, with 15 bases in between. Per germline, CDR1 LNHNV and CDR2 YYDKDF (reference sequence). The CDR3 loop spans 17 amino acids.

The chain is built from TRBV27 and TRBJ2-7; 9 bases agree with TRBD1. The CDR3 sequence is 16 residues long. Losses at the gene ends were 0 bases for V and 3 bases for J; bases not matched to a gene: 6. Germline CDR1 is MNHEY and CDR2 is SMNVEV (reference sequence). CDR3 nucleotide sequence: TGTGCCAGCAGTTTATCCTCGGGACAGGGAGGCTACGAGCAGTACTTC. This encodes CASSLSSGQGGYEQYF.

The V call is TRBV2, the J call TRBJ1-3; unclear D gene. The germline V gene encodes CDR1 SNHLY and CDR2 FYNNEI. Trimming shortened V by 7 bases and J by 0 bases, and 22 bases separated the two germline ends. The CDR3 spans 18 residues. The CDR3 DNA reads as TGTGCCAGCATCTCCCCCGCGGGTTCGGCTCTCTCTGGAAACACCATATATTTT. It yields the protein CASISPAGSALSGNTIYF.

The rearrangement uses TRBV12-5 and TRBJ2-7, with a possible D match to TRBD2 (6 bases). The CDR3 consists of 12 residues. The V gene lost 5 bases and the J gene lost 5 bases, with 10 bases spanning the gap. In germline, CDR1 is LGHNT, CDR2 FRNRAP. The CDR3 protein is CASGEGGDEQYF. The CDR3 DNA is TGTGCTAGTGGTGAGGGAGGCGACGAGCAGTACTTC.

The count of this clone is one. The J gene is TRBJ1-3, the V gene TRBV2; TRBD1 aligns across 7 bases. The CDR3 spans 17 residues. The germline CDR1 and CDR2 sequences are SNHLY and FYNNEI. Germline trimming cut 0 bases from V and 2 bases from J; bases unmatched to any gene: 7. The CDR3: CASSEAGPGTAGNTIYF. The CDR3 DNA reads as TGTGCCAGCAGTGAAGCGGGACCCGGGACAGCTGGAAACACCATATATTTT.

This clone ranks as medium-sized. The rearrangement joins TRBV7-8 to TRBJ2-1; 9 nucleotides agree with TRBD2. The CDR3 loop spans 15 amino acids. The germline V gene encodes CDR1 SGHVS and CDR2 FQNEAQ. J was trimmed by 4 bases and V by 3 bases; bases with no gene match: 4. In DNA form, the CDR3 reads TGTGCCAGCAGCTTGGGTAGCGGGGGTTACAATGAGCAGTTCTTC. This translates into CASSLGSGGYNEQFF.

This chain joins TRBV28 and TRBJ2-5, with 9 bases lining up with TRBD2. CDR1 and CDR2 (germline): MDHEN, SYDVKM. The V segment lost 6 bases and the J segment 0 bases; nucleotides outside the gene matches: 5. This CDR3 has 15 residues. The CDR3 coding sequence is TGTGCCAGCAGGCGACTAGCGGAGTACCAAGAGACCCAGTACTTC. It encodes CASRRLAEYQETQYF.

A few counts support this clone. This chain uses TRBV7-9 with TRBJ2-7, with 9 nucleotides matching TRBD1. The CDR3 covers 13 residues. Germline lookup yields CDR1 SEHNR and CDR2 FQNEAQ (reference sequence). The V gene end was trimmed by 8 bases and the J gene end by 4 bases; junction bases not matched to a gene: 6. The CDR3 DNA reads TGTGCCAGCGAGGGACAGGGAGGGTACGAGCAGTACTTC. It translates to CASEGQGGYEQYF.

CDR3 coding DNA: TGTGCCAGCAGTGGGGTGACTAGTTGGGGCACAGATACGCAGTATTTT. This codes for CASSGVTSWGTDTQYF. The chain links TRBV2 to TRBJ2-3, with a possible D match to TRBD2 (6 bases). Germline loops: CDR1 SNHLY, CDR2 FYNNEI. The CDR3 is 16 residues long. V gave up 4 bases and J gave up 1 base, with 15 bases separating them. The full variable domain, rest sourced from reference TRBV2 and TRBJ2-3, is EPEVTQTPSHQVTQMGQEVILRCVPISNHLYFYWYRQILGQKVEFLVSFYNNEISEKSEIFDDQFSVERPDGSNFTLKIRSTKLEDSAMYFCASSGVTSWGTDTQYFGPGTRLTVL.

The rearrangement joins TRBV9 to TRBJ2-1; 8 bases are a match to TRBD2. The length of the CDR3 is 16 residues. Germline CDR1 and CDR2: SGDLS and YYNGEE. V dropped 1 base and J dropped 2; count of bases not matched to a gene: 5. In DNA form, the CDR3 reads TGTGCCAGCAGCGTACCGAGCGGGAGTCCCTACAATGAGCAGTTCTTC. Its translation is CASSVPSGSPYNEQFF.

The chain uses TRBV27 and TRBJ2-1; 7 positions agree with TRBD2. With V trimmed by 10 bases and J by 9 bases, 12 bases remained unmatched. The germline V gene has CDR1 MNHEY and CDR2 SMNVEV (reference sequence). The CDR3 loop spans 13 amino acids. The CDR3 protein is CATSPGGSPEQFF. The CDR3 DNA follows: TGTGCCACCTCCCCGGGGGGTAGCCCTGAGCAGTTCTTC.